This TCR beta chain stems from a study of neurological immune-mediated disorders. Study observations and caveats: While HTLV-1-associated myelopathy showed the greatest TCR clonal expansion, multiple sclerosis showed the least, falling below healthy controls.

V dropped 5 bases and J dropped 6 bases, with 18 bases sitting between them. In germline, CDR1 is SGHRS, CDR2 YFSETQ. The CDR3 spans 14 residues. This clonotype was detected ten times or more. Its antigen is unknown. Each TCR transcript was tagged with a 10-nucleotide random UMI during 5'RACE. TCRdb re-analysed the 5' RACE reads in MiXCR, keeping a single row per CDR3 protein. The sample includes 35,000 or so distinct CDR3 sequences, about a tenth of them seen just once. Sequencing was carried out using PBMCs. V and J are TRBV5-1 and TRBJ2-7; tentative D call: TRBD1 (6 bases). The TCR sequence derives from a young woman with HTLV-1-associated myelopathy (HAM/TSP). DNA of the CDR3: TGCGCCAGCAGTCTACCGAGGACAGCCGGCGAGCAGTACTTC. Encoded protein: CASSLPRTAGEQYF.